This is a list of T cell receptor beta chains from one sample in a study of blood T cell repertoires in COVID-19. The data were produced by immunoSEQ multiplex PCR, yet TCRdb's version contains in-frame clones alone and is incomplete. Of some 130,000 clones in the sample, approximately 88% were seen once. Source material: peripheral blood. Every receptor here comes from a man aged 45 to 65 with acute or convalescent COVID-19. Both conserved end residues are part of each CDR3. The D gene is left open where the match is weak. Only some rows state a clone size, as once, few, many or a class for expanded clones.

len: 12
d_gene: -
abundance: -
v_gene: TRBV12-3/TRBV12-4
j_gene: TRBJ1-5
CDR3aa: CASSFNNQPQHF
CDR3nt: TGTGCCAGCAGTTTTAATAATCAGCCCCAGCATTTT

len: 13
d_gene: TRBD1
abundance: -
v_gene: TRBV5-1
j_gene: TRBJ2-5
CDR3aa: CASSRGQEETQYF
CDR3nt: TGCGCCAGCAGCCGGGGACAGGAAGAGACCCAGTACTTC

len: 13
d_gene: TRBD1
abundance: -
v_gene: TRBV5-6
j_gene: TRBJ1-1
CDR3aa: CASSSTGGAEAFF
CDR3nt: TGTGCCAGCAGCTCTACAGGGGGCGCTGAAGCTTTCTTT

len: 20
d_gene: TRBD1
abundance: -
v_gene: TRBV6-4
j_gene: TRBJ2-1
CDR3aa: CASSDPTVSPGTGFEVEQFF
CDR3nt: TGTGCCAGCAGTGACCCGACCGTCAGCCCCGGGACAGGGTTTGAAGTTGAGCAGTTCTTC

len: 14
d_gene: TRBD1
abundance: -
v_gene: TRBV28
j_gene: TRBJ1-6
CDR3aa: CASSLGTGNSPLHF
CDR3nt: TGTGCCAGCAGTTTGGGGACAGGGAATTCACCCCTCCACTTT

len: 17
d_gene: TRBD2
abundance: -
v_gene: TRBV11-2
j_gene: TRBJ2-5
CDR3aa: CASSLGLSGTRQETQYF
CDR3nt: TGTGCCAGCAGCTTAGGACTCAGCGGGACCCGCCAAGAGACCCAGTACTTC

len: 13
d_gene: TRBD2
abundance: -
v_gene: TRBV9
j_gene: TRBJ2-5
CDR3aa: CASKPAGEETQYF
CDR3nt: TGTGCCAGCAAGCCAGCGGGGGAAGAGACCCAGTACTTC

len: 15
d_gene: -
abundance: -
v_gene: TRBV19
j_gene: TRBJ1-2
CDR3aa: CASSIPLGPRVGYTF
CDR3nt: TGTGCCAGTAGTATCCCCTTGGGGCCTCGAGTCGGCTACACCTTC

len: 15
d_gene: TRBD1
abundance: -
v_gene: TRBV5-8
j_gene: TRBJ1-1
CDR3aa: CASWAGGIGNTEAFF
CDR3nt: TGTGCCAGCTGGGCAGGGGGCATCGGGAACACTGAAGCTTTCTTT

len: 18
d_gene: TRBD2
abundance: once
v_gene: TRBV4-1
j_gene: TRBJ2-1
CDR3aa: CASSPWTSGGGNENEQFF
CDR3nt: TGCGCCAGCAGCCCTTGGACTAGCGGGGGGGGGAACGAGAATGAGCAGTTCTTC

len: 14
d_gene: -
abundance: -
v_gene: TRBV6-6
j_gene: TRBJ1-5
CDR3aa: CASSAPYGNQPQHF
CDR3nt: TGTGCCAGCAGTGCCCCCTATGGCAATCAGCCCCAGCATTTT

len: 16
d_gene: TRBD1
abundance: -
v_gene: TRBV9
j_gene: TRBJ2-2
CDR3aa: CASSYADRGNTGELFF
CDR3nt: TGTGCCAGCAGCTACGCGGACAGGGGGAACACCGGGGAGCTGTTTTTT

len: 15
d_gene: TRBD2
abundance: -
v_gene: TRBV19
j_gene: TRBJ2-2
CDR3aa: CASNAGGPDTGELFF
CDR3nt: TGTGCCAGTAATGCGGGAGGGCCCGACACCGGGGAGCTGTTTTTT

len: 15
d_gene: TRBD1
abundance: -
v_gene: TRBV5-1
j_gene: TRBJ1-2
CDR3aa: CASSLGQPINYGYTF
CDR3nt: TGCGCCAGCAGCCTGGGACAGCCCATCAACTATGGCTACACCTTC

len: 12
d_gene: -
abundance: -
v_gene: TRBV14
j_gene: TRBJ2-1
CDR3aa: CASSQVKDKQFF
CDR3nt: TGTGCCAGCAGCCAAGTGAAGGACAAGCAGTTCTTC

len: 15
d_gene: -
abundance: -
v_gene: TRBV9
j_gene: TRBJ1-4
CDR3aa: CASSAGQSTNEKLFF
CDR3nt: TGTGCCAGCAGCGCCGGACAGTCAACTAATGAAAAACTGTTTTTT

len: 14
d_gene: -
abundance: -
v_gene: TRBV11-2
j_gene: TRBJ1-5
CDR3aa: CASSDINGNQPQHF
CDR3nt: TGCGCCAGCAGCGACATAAATGGCAATCAGCCCCAGCATTTT

len: 17
d_gene: -
abundance: -
v_gene: TRBV28
j_gene: TRBJ2-7
CDR3aa: CASSFPTLARLSPEQYF
CDR3nt: TGTGCCAGCAGTTTCCCAACCTTAGCGCGGCTCTCCCCCGAGCAGTACTTC

len: 12
d_gene: -
abundance: -
v_gene: TRBV5-1
j_gene: TRBJ1-4
CDR3aa: CASSTGNEKLFF
CDR3nt: TGCGCCAGCAGCACGGGGAATGAAAAACTGTTTTTT

len: 15
d_gene: TRBD2
abundance: -
v_gene: TRBV6-5
j_gene: TRBJ2-7
CDR3aa: CASTKRASGSYEQYF
CDR3nt: TGTGCCAGCACCAAGAGGGCTAGCGGATCCTACGAGCAGTACTTC

len: 16
d_gene: TRBD2
abundance: -
v_gene: TRBV9
j_gene: TRBJ2-1
CDR3aa: CASSASGGSSYNEQFF
CDR3nt: TGTGCCAGCAGCGCTAGCGGGGGGAGCTCCTACAATGAGCAGTTCTTC

len: 13
d_gene: -
abundance: once
v_gene: TRBV5-1
j_gene: TRBJ2-3
CDR3aa: CASSPAGADTQYF
CDR3nt: TGCGCCAGCAGCCCGGCCGGGGCAGATACGCAGTATTTT

len: 16
d_gene: TRBD2
abundance: -
v_gene: TRBV5-8
j_gene: TRBJ2-1
CDR3aa: CASSLDLSSGNDEQFF
CDR3nt: TGTGCCAGCAGCTTGGACCTCTCTAGCGGAAATGATGAGCAGTTCTTC

len: 13
d_gene: TRBD1
abundance: -
v_gene: TRBV11-2
j_gene: TRBJ2-3
CDR3aa: CASSTGVPDTQYF
CDR3nt: TGTGCCAGCAGTACAGGGGTGCCAGATACGCAGTATTTT

len: 14
d_gene: -
abundance: -
v_gene: TRBV7-9
j_gene: TRBJ1-5
CDR3aa: CASSMGHSNQPQHF
CDR3nt: TGTGCCAGCAGCATGGGCCATAGCAATCAGCCCCAGCATTTT

len: 16
d_gene: TRBD2
abundance: -
v_gene: TRBV6-1
j_gene: TRBJ2-5
CDR3aa: CASSEEGSGGWKTQYF
CDR3nt: TGTGCCAGCAGTGAAGAGGGTAGCGGGGGGTGGAAGACCCAGTACTTC

len: 12
d_gene: -
abundance: few
v_gene: TRBV7-9
j_gene: TRBJ1-1
CDR3aa: CASSLSGGAVFF
CDR3nt: TGTGCCAGCAGCTTATCCGGCGGGGCGGTTTTCTTT

len: 16
d_gene: TRBD1
abundance: -
v_gene: TRBV28
j_gene: TRBJ1-2
CDR3aa: CASRLDNTRDRDGYTF
CDR3nt: TGTGCCAGCCGCCTTGACAATACCCGGGACAGGGACGGCTACACCTTC

len: 16
d_gene: TRBD1
abundance: once
v_gene: TRBV24-1
j_gene: TRBJ2-3
CDR3aa: CATSAARTGVADTQYF
CDR3nt: TGTGCCACCAGTGCCGCACGGACAGGGGTAGCAGATACGCAGTATTTT

len: 12
d_gene: -
abundance: -
v_gene: TRBV5-4
j_gene: TRBJ1-1
CDR3aa: CASSTRETEAFF
CDR3nt: TGTGCCAGCAGCACCAGGGAAACTGAAGCTTTCTTT

len: 13
d_gene: TRBD1
abundance: -
v_gene: TRBV29-1
j_gene: TRBJ1-1
CDR3aa: CSVAGQGNTEAFF
CDR3nt: TGCAGCGTAGCCGGACAGGGGAACACTGAAGCTTTCTTT

len: 17
d_gene: TRBD1
abundance: -
v_gene: TRBV10-1
j_gene: TRBJ2-5
CDR3aa: CASSLSLDRIGQETQYF
CDR3nt: TGCGCCAGCAGTTTATCCTTGGACAGGATCGGACAAGAGACCCAGTACTTC

len: 16
d_gene: -
abundance: -
v_gene: TRBV6-5
j_gene: TRBJ2-5
CDR3aa: CASSYSDAAGQETQYF
CDR3nt: TGTGCCAGCAGTTACTCCGATGCTGCGGGACAAGAGACCCAGTACTTC

len: 15
d_gene: TRBD1
abundance: -
v_gene: TRBV3-1/TRBV3-2
j_gene: TRBJ1-3
CDR3aa: CASSQVTGAGNTIYF
CDR3nt: TGTGCCAGCAGCCAAGTGACAGGGGCTGGAAACACCATATATTTT

len: 15
d_gene: TRBD1
abundance: -
v_gene: TRBV5-1
j_gene: TRBJ1-1
CDR3aa: CASRAVGQENTEAFF
CDR3nt: TGCGCCAGCAGAGCCGTAGGACAGGAGAACACTGAAGCTTTCTTT

len: 14
d_gene: -
abundance: -
v_gene: TRBV2
j_gene: TRBJ1-2
CDR3aa: CASSEAGTTSGYTF
CDR3nt: TGTGCCAGCAGTGAAGCTGGGACAACATCAGGCTACACCTTC

len: 11
d_gene: -
abundance: -
v_gene: TRBV29-1
j_gene: TRBJ1-1
CDR3aa: CSASRGEEAFF
CDR3nt: TGCAGCGCCTCTAGGGGTGAGGAAGCTTTCTTT

len: 11
d_gene: -
abundance: -
v_gene: TRBV6-5
j_gene: TRBJ2-7
CDR3aa: CASGYSYEQYF
CDR3nt: TGTGCATCAGGGTATTCCTACGAGCAGTACTTC

len: 13
d_gene: -
abundance: -
v_gene: TRBV4-1
j_gene: TRBJ2-5
CDR3aa: CASSLTAQETQYF
CDR3nt: TGCGCCAGCAGCCTGACAGCGCAAGAGACCCAGTACTTC

len: 13
d_gene: -
abundance: -
v_gene: TRBV12-3/TRBV12-4
j_gene: TRBJ1-4
CDR3aa: CASSLGEGEKLFF
CDR3nt: TGTGCCAGCAGTTTAGGGGAGGGCGAAAAACTGTTTTTT

len: 14
d_gene: TRBD1
abundance: few
v_gene: TRBV19
j_gene: TRBJ1-2
CDR3aa: CASSRQGANYGYTF
CDR3nt: TGTGCCAGTAGTCGACAGGGGGCTAACTATGGCTACACCTTC

len: 14
d_gene: -
abundance: -
v_gene: TRBV2
j_gene: TRBJ2-1
CDR3aa: CASSAGSPSGEQFF
CDR3nt: TGTGCCAGCAGTGCGGGGTCTCCCTCCGGGGAGCAGTTCTTC

len: 14
d_gene: -
abundance: -
v_gene: TRBV7-9
j_gene: TRBJ1-5
CDR3aa: CASSSTRSNQPQHF
CDR3nt: TGTGCCAGCAGCTCCACCAGAAGCAATCAGCCCCAGCATTTT

len: 15
d_gene: -
abundance: once
v_gene: TRBV6-5
j_gene: TRBJ2-5
CDR3aa: CASSYIEGPRETQYF
CDR3nt: TGTGCCAGCAGTTATATAGAGGGCCCGAGGGAGACCCAGTACTTC

len: 15
d_gene: -
abundance: once
v_gene: TRBV19
j_gene: TRBJ2-6
CDR3aa: CASDPRGSGANVLTF
CDR3nt: TGTGCCAGTGACCCTAGAGGCTCTGGGGCCAACGTCCTGACTTTC

len: 18
d_gene: -
abundance: -
v_gene: TRBV28
j_gene: TRBJ1-5
CDR3aa: CASSFPGGNRAGNQPQHF
CDR3nt: TGTGCCAGCAGTTTCCCGGGGGGAAACAGGGCGGGTAATCAGCCCCAGCATTTT

len: 15
d_gene: TRBD1
abundance: -
v_gene: TRBV7-9
j_gene: TRBJ1-6
CDR3aa: CASSSQQGVGSPLHF
CDR3nt: TGTGCCAGCAGCTCCCAACAGGGGGTAGGGTCACCCCTCCACTTT

len: 12
d_gene: TRBD1
abundance: -
v_gene: TRBV9
j_gene: TRBJ1-2
CDR3aa: CASSTGTVGYTF
CDR3nt: TGTGCCAGCAGCACCGGGACAGTTGGCTACACCTTC

len: 16
d_gene: -
abundance: -
v_gene: TRBV18
j_gene: TRBJ1-4
CDR3aa: CASSPGAWATNEKLFF
CDR3nt: TGTGCCAGCTCTCCAGGGGCTTGGGCAACTAATGAAAAACTGTTTTTT

len: 16
d_gene: TRBD1
abundance: -
v_gene: TRBV7-2
j_gene: TRBJ1-1
CDR3aa: CASSLGGQGMNTEAFF
CDR3nt: TGTGCCAGCAGCTTAGGGGGACAGGGCATGAACACTGAAGCTTTCTTT

len: 16
d_gene: -
abundance: -
v_gene: TRBV18
j_gene: TRBJ2-7
CDR3aa: CASSLLLPGTGYEQYF
CDR3nt: TGTGCCAGCTCACTATTATTACCGGGGACTGGGTACGAGCAGTACTTC

len: 17
d_gene: -
abundance: few
v_gene: TRBV7-6
j_gene: TRBJ1-1
CDR3aa: CASSLVGAGRMNTEAFF
CDR3nt: TGTGCCAGCAGCCTTGTGGGGGCGGGTCGGATGAACACTGAAGCTTTCTTT

len: 16
d_gene: TRBD2
abundance: -
v_gene: TRBV11-3
j_gene: TRBJ2-7
CDR3aa: CASSLGPGLAGDEQYF
CDR3nt: TGTGCCAGCAGCTTGGGCCCGGGACTAGCGGGAGATGAGCAGTACTTC

len: 13
d_gene: -
abundance: -
v_gene: TRBV11-2
j_gene: TRBJ2-7
CDR3aa: CASGWAGLYEQYF
CDR3nt: TGTGCCAGCGGTTGGGCAGGGCTTTACGAGCAGTACTTC

len: 17
d_gene: TRBD2
abundance: -
v_gene: TRBV10-3
j_gene: TRBJ2-5
CDR3aa: CAISHQGTSGRVETQYF
CDR3nt: TGTGCCATCAGCCACCAGGGGACTAGCGGGAGGGTGGAGACCCAGTACTTC